In this sample, the clone carrying this T cell receptor beta chain turned up once. V trimming: 4 bases; J trimming: 0 bases; junction bases outside the gene matches: 4. The CDR3 spans 17 residues. Germline CDR1 and CDR2: KGHDR and SFDVKD. The data belong to a study of blood T cell repertoires in COVID-19. The data were produced by immunoSEQ multiplex PCR, yet TCRdb's version contains in-frame clones alone and is incomplete. The sample carries about 76,000 clones, roughly 87% recorded once. This clonotype originated in an elderly woman with active or convalescent COVID-19. This chain joins TRBV24-1 and TRBJ2-7, with 14 bases fitting TRBD2. Sequencing was done on a sample of peripheral blood. CDR3 sequence reads: CATSDWTSGGPSYEQYF. CDR3 nucleotide sequence: TGTGCCACCAGTGACTGGACTAGCGGGGGGCCCTCCTACGAGCAGTACTTC.